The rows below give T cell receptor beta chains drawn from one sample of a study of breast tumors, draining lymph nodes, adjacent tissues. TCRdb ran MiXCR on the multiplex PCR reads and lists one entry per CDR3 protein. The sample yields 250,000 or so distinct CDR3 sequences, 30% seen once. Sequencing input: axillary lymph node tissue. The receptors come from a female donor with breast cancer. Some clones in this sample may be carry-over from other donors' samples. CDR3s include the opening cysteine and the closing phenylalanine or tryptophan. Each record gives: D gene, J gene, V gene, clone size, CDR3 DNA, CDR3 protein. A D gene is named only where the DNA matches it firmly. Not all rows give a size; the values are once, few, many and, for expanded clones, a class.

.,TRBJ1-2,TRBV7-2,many,TGTGCCAGCAGCCCAGGTGGGACAAGCTATGGCTACACCTTC,CASSPGGTSYGYTF
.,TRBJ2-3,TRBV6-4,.,TGTGCCAGCACGAGGCGGCGGGAAGAGCAGTATTTT,CASTRRREEQYF
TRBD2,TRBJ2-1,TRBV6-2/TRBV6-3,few,TGTGCCAGCAGAGAAACCTTACTAGCGGGAGGTGCGTATGAGCAGTTCTTC,CASRETLLAGGAYEQFF
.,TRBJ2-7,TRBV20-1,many,TGCAGTGCTAGTGGTTGGGCCCGAGTCTCCTACGAGCAGTACTTC,CSASGWARVSYEQYF
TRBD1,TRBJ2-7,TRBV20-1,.,TGCAGTGCTAGAGATTGGACAGGGGCGCCCGAGCAGTACTTC,CSARDWTGAPEQYF
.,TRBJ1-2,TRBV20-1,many,TGCAGCCCCTTACAGGGAAACTATGGCTACACCTTC,CSPLQGNYGYTF
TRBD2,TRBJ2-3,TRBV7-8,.,TGTGCCAGCAGCAGCCTTGGCATGGTAGCGGGATTTATAGATACGCAGTATTTT,CASSSLGMVAGFIDTQYF
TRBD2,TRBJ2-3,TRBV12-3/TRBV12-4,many,TGTGCCAGCAGCCCCGTTTCGGGGAGGGCCCGGGGAGATACGCAGTATTTT,CASSPVSGRARGDTQYF
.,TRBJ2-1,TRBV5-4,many,TGTGCCAGCAGCCGAGACGTGGGATCTAACAATGAGCAGTTCTTC,CASSRDVGSNNEQFF
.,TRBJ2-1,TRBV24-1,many,TGTGCCACCAGTGGTTTTACCTCAGCCAGCTCCTACAATGAGCAGTTCTTC,CATSGFTSASSYNEQFF
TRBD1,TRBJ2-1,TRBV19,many,TGTGCCAGTAGTTCACAGGGGGCGATCCACAATGAGCAGTTCTTC,CASSSQGAIHNEQFF
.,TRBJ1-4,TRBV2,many,TGTGCCAGTTCACCAGAGGGATGGGGTGAAAAACTGTTTTTT,CASSPEGWGEKLFF
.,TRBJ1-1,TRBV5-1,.,TGTGCCAGCAGCTTAGACGGACATAAGAACACTGAAGCTTTCTTT,CASSLDGHKNTEAFF
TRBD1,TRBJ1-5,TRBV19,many,TGTGCCAGTAGTTGGGACAGGGGGCAATGGGGCAATCAGCCCCAGCATTTT,CASSWDRGQWGNQPQHF
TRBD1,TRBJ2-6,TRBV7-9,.,TGTGCCAGCAGCTCCCAGGGACAGGGATCTGGGGCCAACGTCCTGACTTTC,CASSSQGQGSGANVLTF
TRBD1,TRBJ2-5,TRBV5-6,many,TGTGCCAGCAGCCGGGGACAGAGGGGAGAGACCCAGTACTTC,CASSRGQRGETQYF
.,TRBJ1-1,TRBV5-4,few,TGTGCCAGCAGCCCCCAGGGTCACATGAACACTGAAGCTTTCTTT,CASSPQGHMNTEAFF
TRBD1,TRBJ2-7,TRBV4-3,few,TGCGCCAGCAGCCAAGACGGGACAGCATCTTACGAGCAGTACTTC,CASSQDGTASYEQYF
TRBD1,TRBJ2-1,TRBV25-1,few,TGTGCCAGCAGCCCCGGGACAGGGGGCGGAAATGAGCAGTTCTTC,CASSPGTGGGNEQFF
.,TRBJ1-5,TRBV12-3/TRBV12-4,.,TGTGCCAGCAGTGGACAGCTTAGTCAGCCCCAGCATTTT,CASSGQLSQPQHF
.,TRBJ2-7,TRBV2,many,TGTGCCAGCAGTGGGCCACGGCACCTTGGGCAGTACTTC,CASSGPRHLGQYF
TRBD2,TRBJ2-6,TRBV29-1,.,TGCAGCGTTGAAGATAGACTAGCGGGGCTCTACGTCCTGACTTTC,CSVEDRLAGLYVLTF
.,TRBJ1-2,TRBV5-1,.,.,CASSFYICSAQEGANYGYTF
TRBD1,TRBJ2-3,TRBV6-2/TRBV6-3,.,TGTGCCAGCAGTCACTCGATGGCAGGGGGCCCAGATACGCAGTATTTT,CASSHSMAGGPDTQYF
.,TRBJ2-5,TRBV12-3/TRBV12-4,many,TGTGCCAGCAGTTCCGGGAGCCAAGAGACCCAGTACTTC,CASSSGSQETQYF
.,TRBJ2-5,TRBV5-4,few,TGTGCCAGCAGAGGGGGTTTAGGTTCCGGGGAGACCCAGTACTTC,CASRGGLGSGETQYF
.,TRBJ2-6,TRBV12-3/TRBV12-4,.,TGTGCCAGCAGTTTTTTACAAGCTGGGGCCAACGTCCTGACTTTC,CASSFLQAGANVLTF
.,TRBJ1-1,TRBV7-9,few,TGTGCCAGCAGCTTAGTCAGGATGAGAGCTTTCTTT,CASSLVRMRAFF
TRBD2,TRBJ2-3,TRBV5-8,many,TGTGCCAGCAGCTCTGGGACTAGCGGAGGCAGCACAGATACGCAGTATTTT,CASSSGTSGGSTDTQYF
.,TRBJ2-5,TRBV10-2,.,TGCGCCAGCAGTGTACAGGGCGGCCAGCCCCAGTACTTC,CASSVQGGQPQYF
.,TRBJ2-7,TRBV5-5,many,TGTGCCAGCAGCTCCCACAACAGGGGGGGCTTGGACGAGCAGTACTTC,CASSSHNRGGLDEQYF
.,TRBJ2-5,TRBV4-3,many,TGCGCCAGCAGCCAAGAGCCAGGGTGGAGGGAGACCCAGTACTTC,CASSQEPGWRETQYF
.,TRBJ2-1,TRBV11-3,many,TGTGCCAGCAGCTTTCGGGCTAGCCGACAGCACAATTATGAGCAGTTCTTC,CASSFRASRQHNYEQFF
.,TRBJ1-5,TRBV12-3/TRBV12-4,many,TGTGCCAGCAGTTTAGCGCTTGGCCGGGTTCCTCAGCCCCAGCATTTT,CASSLALGRVPQPQHF
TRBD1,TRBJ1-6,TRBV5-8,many,TGTGCCAGCAGCCGGCGCTTGGGACAGGGGCTTTTCAATTCACCCCTCCACTTT,CASSRRLGQGLFNSPLHF
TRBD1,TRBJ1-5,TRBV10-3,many,TGTGCCATCAGTGGGGGACAGGGGCCCAATCAGCCCCAGCATTTT,CAISGGQGPNQPQHF
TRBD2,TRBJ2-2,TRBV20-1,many,TGCAGTGCTAGAGATCGGCTAGCGGGAACGAACACCGGGGAGCTGTTTTTT,CSARDRLAGTNTGELFF
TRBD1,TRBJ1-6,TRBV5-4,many,TGTGCCAGCAGCCGCCGGGACAGCCAAAATTCACCCCTCCACTTT,CASSRRDSQNSPLHF
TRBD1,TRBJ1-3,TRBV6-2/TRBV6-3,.,TGTGCCAGCAGGCCGGGGACAGGGGATCGGCCCAGAGCTGGAAACACCATATATTTT,CASRPGTGDRPRAGNTIYF
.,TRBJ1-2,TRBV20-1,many,TGCAGTGCTAGCGCCGGGGAGGGGATCAGGGGCTACACCTTC,CSASAGEGIRGYTF
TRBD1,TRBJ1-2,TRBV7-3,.,TGTGCCAGCAGCAATGGGGGGACAGGGTCAGGGGGCTACACCTTC,CASSNGGTGSGGYTF
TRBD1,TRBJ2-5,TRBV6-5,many,TGTGCCAGCAGTTCTACAGGGGGCGCGGGGACCCAGTACTTC,CASSSTGGAGTQYF
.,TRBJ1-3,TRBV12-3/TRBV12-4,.,TGTGCCAGCACCATCATTGGAGGCTCTGGAAACACCATATATTTT,CASTIIGGSGNTIYF
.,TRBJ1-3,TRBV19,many,TGTGCCAGTAGTATTTACAGGCGGACCTCTGGAAACACCATATATTTT,CASSIYRRTSGNTIYF
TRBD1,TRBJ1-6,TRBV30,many,TGTGCCTGGGGAGGAAGGGGGCCATATAATTCACCCCTCCACTTT,CAWGGRGPYNSPLHF
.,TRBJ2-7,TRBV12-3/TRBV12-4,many,TGTGCCAGCAGTCCCGGTGGATTTTACGAGCAGTACTTC,CASSPGGFYEQYF
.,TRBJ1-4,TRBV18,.,TGTGCCACCCACGATGCAACTAATGAAAAACTGTTTTTT,CATHDATNEKLFF
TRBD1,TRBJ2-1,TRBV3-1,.,TGTGCCAGCAGCCAGACAGGGGGGGAAGATGAGCAGTTCTTC,CASSQTGGEDEQFF
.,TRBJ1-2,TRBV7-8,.,TGTGCCAGCCCCCAGACCAACTATGGCTACACCTTC,CASPQTNYGYTF